Sequencing of this TCR beta chain was carried out in a study of cytomegalovirus exposure and HLA in healthy donors. Across the whole study: Roughly 180 million T cells yielded more than 90 million unique TCR beta sequences in earlier analysis.

The CDR3 runs to 14 residues. Germline V CDR1 and CDR2: WNHNN, SYGVQD (reference sequence). The V segment lost 2 bases and the J segment 7 bases; nucleotides outside the gene matches: 3. PCR was performed using 60 Vbeta and 13 Jbeta primers. Libraries were prepared by immunoSEQ multiplex PCR; TCRdb keeps only in-frame clonotypes and omits some of them. The repertoire consists of 150,000 to 200,000 clones, with under 85% occurring once and the leading ten covering approximately 3.4%. The V gene is TRBV10-1, the J gene TRBJ2-1; 9 nucleotides match TRBD1. The source is a female donor in good health and CMV-seronegative. The sample taken for sequencing was PBMCs. CDR3: CASSERDRANEQFF. The CDR3 DNA is TGCGCCAGCAGTGAGAGGGACAGGGCTAATGAGCAGTTCTTC.